This is a list of T cell receptor beta chains from one sample in a study of cytomegalovirus exposure and HLA in healthy donors. The method was immunoSEQ multiplex PCR; TCRdb's version includes in-frame clones alone and lacks a portion of them. This table holds some 100,000 clones, around 78% found once. Sequencing was done on a sample of PBMCs. Every receptor here comes from a woman in her 40s in good health and CMV-seropositive. Both conserved end residues are part of each CDR3. Each record gives: D gene, J gene, V gene, clone size, CDR3 protein, CDR3 DNA. A D gene is named only where the DNA matches it firmly. The listing skips clone size in some rows; elsewhere it reads once, few, many or a size class.

D gene: TRBD1
J gene: TRBJ2-7
V gene: TRBV6-1
clone size: NA
CDR3 protein: CASSVSGTGLNEQYF
CDR3 DNA: TGTGCCAGCAGTGTCTCCGGGACAGGGCTCAACGAGCAGTACTTC

D gene: TRBD2
J gene: TRBJ2-7
V gene: TRBV6-5
clone size: NA
CDR3 protein: CASRYSGTSGTYEQYF
CDR3 DNA: TGTGCCAGCAGGTACTCAGGGACTAGCGGAACCTACGAGCAGTACTTC

D gene: NA
J gene: TRBJ2-1
V gene: TRBV11-3
clone size: NA
CDR3 protein: CASSLGSRYAYNEQFF
CDR3 DNA: TGTGCCAGCAGCTTAGGATCGAGATACGCCTACAATGAGCAGTTCTTC

D gene: NA
J gene: TRBJ2-3
V gene: TRBV7-3
clone size: NA
CDR3 protein: CASSLRSGSTDTQYF
CDR3 DNA: TGTGCCAGCAGCTTAAGATCCGGGAGCACAGATACGCAGTATTTT

D gene: TRBD1
J gene: TRBJ1-5
V gene: TRBV7-2
clone size: NA
CDR3 protein: CASSQGQGLNQPQHF
CDR3 DNA: TGTGCCAGCAGCCAGGGACAGGGGCTCAATCAGCCCCAGCATTTT

D gene: NA
J gene: TRBJ1-1
V gene: TRBV5-8
clone size: few
CDR3 protein: CASSFPGNTEAFF
CDR3 DNA: TGTGCCAGCAGCTTCCCAGGGAACACTGAAGCTTTCTTT

D gene: NA
J gene: TRBJ2-1
V gene: TRBV19
clone size: NA
CDR3 protein: CASSLDYSSYNEQFF
CDR3 DNA: TGTGCCAGTAGTCTTGACTATAGCTCCTACAATGAGCAGTTCTTC

D gene: TRBD1
J gene: TRBJ1-3
V gene: TRBV19
clone size: few
CDR3 protein: CASSDRAAGNTIYF
CDR3 DNA: TGTGCCAGTAGTGACAGGGCGGCGGGAAACACCATATATTTT

D gene: NA
J gene: TRBJ2-3
V gene: TRBV7-2
clone size: NA
CDR3 protein: CASSPGVMTDTQYF
CDR3 DNA: TGTGCCAGCAGCCCAGGGGTAATGACAGATACGCAGTATTTT

D gene: NA
J gene: TRBJ2-3
V gene: TRBV25-1
clone size: once
CDR3 protein: CASSEIQSSTDTQYF
CDR3 DNA: TGTGCCAGCAGTGAAATTCAGTCTAGCACAGATACGCAGTATTTT

D gene: NA
J gene: TRBJ2-3
V gene: TRBV14
clone size: NA
CDR3 protein: CASSQGGGTQYF
CDR3 DNA: TGTGCCAGCAGCCAAGGTGGCGGTACGCAGTATTTT

D gene: TRBD2
J gene: TRBJ2-7
V gene: TRBV6-1
clone size: NA
CDR3 protein: CASSSGGFYEQYF
CDR3 DNA: TGTGCCAGCTCCTCGGGGGGGTTCTACGAGCAGTACTTC

D gene: TRBD1
J gene: TRBJ2-1
V gene: TRBV27
clone size: NA
CDR3 protein: CATSGTGSSRFNEQFF
CDR3 DNA: TGTGCCACCTCCGGGACAGGGTCTTCCCGATTTAATGAGCAGTTCTTC

D gene: TRBD2
J gene: TRBJ2-1
V gene: TRBV4-1
clone size: NA
CDR3 protein: CASSHQLARTNNEQFF
CDR3 DNA: TGCGCCAGCAGCCACCAACTAGCGAGGACTAACAATGAGCAGTTCTTC

D gene: NA
J gene: TRBJ1-5
V gene: TRBV6-4
clone size: NA
CDR3 protein: CASTNIGQSPPRDQPQHF
CDR3 DNA: TGTGCCAGCACGAATATTGGGCAGTCCCCACCGAGGGATCAGCCCCAGCATTTT

D gene: TRBD1
J gene: TRBJ1-2
V gene: TRBV6-6
clone size: NA
CDR3 protein: CASSDRNRGYGYTF
CDR3 DNA: TGTGCCAGCAGCGACCGGAACAGGGGGTATGGCTACACCTTC

D gene: NA
J gene: TRBJ2-2
V gene: TRBV7-3
clone size: NA
CDR3 protein: CASSQTNTGELFF
CDR3 DNA: TGTGCCAGCAGCCAAACGAACACCGGGGAGCTGTTTTTT

D gene: TRBD1
J gene: TRBJ2-7
V gene: TRBV27
clone size: NA
CDR3 protein: CASRSLRDRNLYEQYF
CDR3 DNA: TGTGCCAGCAGATCTTTGCGGGACAGGAATCTCTACGAGCAGTACTTC

D gene: TRBD2
J gene: TRBJ2-5
V gene: TRBV6-4
clone size: NA
CDR3 protein: CASSESSGSVETQYF
CDR3 DNA: TGTGCCAGCAGTGAAAGTAGCGGGAGTGTGGAGACCCAGTACTTC

D gene: TRBD2
J gene: TRBJ2-1
V gene: TRBV10-1
clone size: NA
CDR3 protein: CASSLNLLAGVYNEQFF
CDR3 DNA: TGCGCCAGCAGCCTAAACCTTCTAGCGGGAGTCTACAATGAGCAGTTCTTC

D gene: NA
J gene: TRBJ2-2
V gene: TRBV30
clone size: NA
CDR3 protein: CASGTGVNTGELFF
CDR3 DNA: TGTGCCTCCGGGACGGGGGTAAACACCGGGGAGCTGTTTTTT

D gene: NA
J gene: TRBJ2-7
V gene: TRBV11-1
clone size: NA
CDR3 protein: CASSFGLINSYEQYF
CDR3 DNA: TGTGCCAGCAGCTTCGGACTGATTAACTCCTACGAGCAGTACTTC

D gene: NA
J gene: TRBJ1-1
V gene: TRBV7-8
clone size: NA
CDR3 protein: CASSLYRAEAFF
CDR3 DNA: TGTGCCAGCAGCTTATATCGGGCTGAAGCTTTCTTT

D gene: NA
J gene: TRBJ1-3
V gene: TRBV28
clone size: NA
CDR3 protein: CASSLTGNTIYF
CDR3 DNA: TGTGCCAGCAGTTTAACAGGAAACACCATATATTTT

D gene: TRBD2
J gene: TRBJ2-3
V gene: TRBV9
clone size: once
CDR3 protein: CASGGSLDTQYF
CDR3 DNA: TGTGCCAGCGGCGGGAGCTTAGATACGCAGTATTTT

D gene: NA
J gene: TRBJ2-1
V gene: TRBV7-9
clone size: NA
CDR3 protein: CASSLGALEQFF
CDR3 DNA: TGTGCCAGCAGCTTAGGGGCGTTGGAGCAGTTCTTC

D gene: TRBD1
J gene: TRBJ2-1
V gene: TRBV5-1
clone size: NA
CDR3 protein: CASRLSGTGGRYEQFF
CDR3 DNA: TGCGCCAGCAGGTTATCCGGGACAGGGGGCAGGTATGAGCAGTTCTTC

D gene: NA
J gene: TRBJ1-5
V gene: TRBV6-6
clone size: NA
CDR3 protein: CASSYATGSNQPQHF
CDR3 DNA: TGTGCCAGCAGTTACGCTACGGGGAGTAATCAGCCCCAGCATTTT

D gene: TRBD2
J gene: TRBJ2-7
V gene: TRBV9
clone size: once
CDR3 protein: CASSAAGVDEQYF
CDR3 DNA: TGTGCCAGCAGCGCAGCGGGAGTAGACGAGCAGTACTTC

D gene: NA
J gene: TRBJ2-7
V gene: TRBV28
clone size: NA
CDR3 protein: CASSLLSPDEQYF
CDR3 DNA: TGTGCCAGCAGTTTACTTTCTCCCGACGAGCAGTACTTC

D gene: NA
J gene: TRBJ2-5
V gene: TRBV7-9
clone size: NA
CDR3 protein: CASSLLVGQETQYF
CDR3 DNA: TGTGCCAGCAGCCTCCTCGTTGGACAGGAGACCCAGTACTTC

D gene: NA
J gene: TRBJ2-6
V gene: TRBV19
clone size: many
CDR3 protein: CASSIPRTASSGANVLTF
CDR3 DNA: TGTGCCAGTAGTATTCCCAGGACAGCCTCCTCTGGGGCCAACGTCCTGACTTTC

D gene: TRBD2
J gene: TRBJ2-1
V gene: TRBV9
clone size: NA
CDR3 protein: CASSVLAGTYNEQFF
CDR3 DNA: TGTGCCAGCAGCGTGCTAGCGGGTACTTACAATGAGCAGTTCTTC

D gene: TRBD1
J gene: TRBJ1-5
V gene: TRBV6-1
clone size: few
CDR3 protein: CASSPGQGVHQPQHF
CDR3 DNA: TGTGCCAGCAGTCCGGGACAGGGGGTGCATCAGCCCCAGCATTTT

D gene: NA
J gene: TRBJ1-3
V gene: TRBV2
clone size: few
CDR3 protein: CASQFTISGNTIYF
CDR3 DNA: TGTGCCAGCCAATTCACTATCTCTGGAAACACCATATATTTT

D gene: NA
J gene: TRBJ2-5
V gene: TRBV7-7
clone size: few
CDR3 protein: CASSFGGGSRGETQYF
CDR3 DNA: TGTGCTAGCAGCTTTGGGGGCGGGAGCCGGGGAGAGACCCAGTACTTC

D gene: NA
J gene: TRBJ2-1
V gene: TRBV28
clone size: NA
CDR3 protein: CASSFGQTEQFF
CDR3 DNA: TGTGCCAGCAGTTTCGGACAGACAGAGCAGTTCTTC

D gene: NA
J gene: TRBJ1-1
V gene: TRBV7-2
clone size: NA
CDR3 protein: CASSLNPGITEAFF
CDR3 DNA: TGTGCCAGCAGCCTTAACCCGGGGATCACTGAAGCTTTCTTT

D gene: TRBD1
J gene: TRBJ2-2
V gene: TRBV19
clone size: NA
CDR3 protein: CASGSPTGTNTGELFF
CDR3 DNA: TGTGCCAGTGGTTCTCCGACAGGGACGAACACCGGGGAGCTGTTTTTT

D gene: TRBD1
J gene: TRBJ2-1
V gene: TRBV11-2
clone size: NA
CDR3 protein: CASSRQGASADNEQFF
CDR3 DNA: TGTGCCAGCAGCAGACAGGGGGCTTCGGCGGACAATGAGCAGTTCTTC